Each of the 5 T cell receptor beta chains below was sequenced from the same sample in a study of molecular identifiers for immune sequencing clone quantification. TCRdb ran MiXCR on the PCR reads and lists one entry per CDR3 protein. The sample holds about 640,000 distinct CDR3 sequences, 15% to 20% seen once. Sequencing input: naive CD8+ T cells from blood, with Jurkat cell RNA spiked in. Subset given: FACS-sorted CD8+CD4-CCR7+CD45RA+ naive T cells. The receptors here all came from a human donor in good health. Some libraries in this study had Jurkat cell RNA spiked in.

This clonotype was seen many times. The rearrangement joins TRBV30 to TRBJ2-7; weak D call: TRBD2 (6 bases). Trimming cost V 2 bases and J 4 bases, with 18 bases left between them. The CDR3 has 15 amino acids. Germline-derived CDR1 and CDR2 are GTSNPN and SVGIG (reference sequence). The CDR3 DNA reads TGTGCCTGGAGTAACGACCGAGCCGCGGGGTACGAGCAGTACTTC. Translating it yields CAWSNDRAAGYEQYF.

This clonotype came up many times. This chain uses TRBV20-1 with TRBJ2-7; possible D gene TRBD2, 6 bases. This CDR3 has 11 amino acids. The germline gives CDR1 DFQATT, CDR2 SNEGSKA (reference sequence). Trimming left V 5 bases short and J 5 bases short, with 10 bases between. The CDR3 bases are TGCAGTGCTGGACGGGGGAACGAGCAGTACTTC. This sequence encodes CSAGRGNEQYF.

The CDR3 DNA is TGTGCCAGCAGCGTAGCCCGGGTTCCCTTGCCCTACGAGCAGTACTTC. Translated, it gives CASSVARVPLPYEQYF. J is TRBJ2-7 and V is TRBV9, with D unresolved. Trimming shortened V by 0 bases and J by 2 bases, and 15 bases separated the two germline ends. Germline CDR1 SGDLS, CDR2 YYNGEE. This CDR3 has 16 amino acids.

Remarks on this clonotype: With a much larger clone just one base away, this may be a read error. The chain carries TRBV13 and TRBJ2-5; D might be TRBD1 (6 bases). Germline CDR1 and CDR2: PRHDT and FYEKMQ (reference sequence). CDR3 size: 14 residues. The CDR3 DNA follows: TGTGCCAGCAGCTTAGGAGGACAGCAAGGGACCCAGTACTTC. Its translation is CASSLGGQQGTQYF.

On this clonotype itself: This may arise from a read error, as a much more abundant clone is one base away. The CDR3 does not close with the conserved phenylalanine or tryptophan, likely indicating a read error. This chain connects TRBV12-3 or TRBV12-4 to TRBJ1-1; D uncertain. This CDR3 has 15 amino acids. V shed 7 bases and J shed 2 bases, with 17 bases lying between them. Written as DNA, the CDR3 is TGTGCCAGCACTAGGGAGACCAGGCCTAACACTGAAGCTTTCCTT. Its translation is CASTRETRPNTEAFL.